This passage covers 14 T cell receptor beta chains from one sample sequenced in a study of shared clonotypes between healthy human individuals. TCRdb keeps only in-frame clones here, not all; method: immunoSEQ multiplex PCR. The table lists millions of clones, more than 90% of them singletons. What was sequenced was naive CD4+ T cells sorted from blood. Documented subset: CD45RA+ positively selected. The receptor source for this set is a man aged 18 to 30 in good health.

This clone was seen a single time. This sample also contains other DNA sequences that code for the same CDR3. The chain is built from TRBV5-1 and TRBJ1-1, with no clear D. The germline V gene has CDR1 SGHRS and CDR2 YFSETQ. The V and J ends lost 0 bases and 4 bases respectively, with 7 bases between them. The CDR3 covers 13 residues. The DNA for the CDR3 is TGCGCCAGCAGCTTGGGACGGCTCACTGAAGCTTTCTTT. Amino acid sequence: CASSLGRLTEAFF.

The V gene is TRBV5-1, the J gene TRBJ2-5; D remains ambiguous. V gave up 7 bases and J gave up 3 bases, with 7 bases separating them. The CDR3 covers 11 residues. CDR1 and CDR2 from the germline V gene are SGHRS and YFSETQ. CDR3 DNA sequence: TGCGCCAGCGCGAGAGAAGAGACCCAGTACTTC. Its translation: CASAREETQYF.

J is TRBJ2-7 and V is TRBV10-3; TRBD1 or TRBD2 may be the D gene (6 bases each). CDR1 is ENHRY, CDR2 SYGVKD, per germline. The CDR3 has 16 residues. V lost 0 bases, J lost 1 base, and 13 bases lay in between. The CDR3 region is CAISESGGLLSYEQYF. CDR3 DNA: TGTGCCATCAGTGAGTCTGGGGGGCTCTTATCCTACGAGCAGTACTTC.

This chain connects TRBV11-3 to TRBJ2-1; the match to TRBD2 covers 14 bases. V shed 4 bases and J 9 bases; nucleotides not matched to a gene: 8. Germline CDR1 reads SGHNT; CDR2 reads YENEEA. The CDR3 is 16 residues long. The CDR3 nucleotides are TGTGCCAGCAGCTCCACCGGGACTAGCGGGAGTGTTGAGCAGTTCTTC. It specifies CASSSTGTSGSVEQFF.

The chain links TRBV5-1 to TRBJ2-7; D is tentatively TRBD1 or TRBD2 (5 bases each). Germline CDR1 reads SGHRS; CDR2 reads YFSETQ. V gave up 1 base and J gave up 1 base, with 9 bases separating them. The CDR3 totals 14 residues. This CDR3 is CASSLLWGSYEQYF. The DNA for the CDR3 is TGCGCCAGCAGCTTGCTCTGGGGGTCCTACGAGCAGTACTTC.

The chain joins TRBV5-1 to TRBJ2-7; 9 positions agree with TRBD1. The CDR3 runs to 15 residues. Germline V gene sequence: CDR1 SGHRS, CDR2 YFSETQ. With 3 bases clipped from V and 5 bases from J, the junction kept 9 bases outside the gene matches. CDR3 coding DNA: TGCGCCAGCAGCTCACTACGGGACAGGGACCACGAGCAGTACTTC. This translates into CASSSLRDRDHEQYF.

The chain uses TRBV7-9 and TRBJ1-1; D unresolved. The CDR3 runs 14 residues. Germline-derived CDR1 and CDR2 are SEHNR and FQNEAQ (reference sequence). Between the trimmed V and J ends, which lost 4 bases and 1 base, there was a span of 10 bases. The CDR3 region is CASSSPDRNTEAFF. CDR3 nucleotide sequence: TGTGCCAGCAGCTCTCCGGACCGGAACACTGAAGCTTTCTTT.

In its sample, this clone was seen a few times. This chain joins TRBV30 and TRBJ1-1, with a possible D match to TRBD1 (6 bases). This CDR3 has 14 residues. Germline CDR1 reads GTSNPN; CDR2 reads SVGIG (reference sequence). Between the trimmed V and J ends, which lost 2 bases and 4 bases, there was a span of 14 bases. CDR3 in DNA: TGTGCCTGGAGTCGGGCAGGGGTTGGCACTGAAGCTTTCTTT. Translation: CAWSRAGVGTEAFF. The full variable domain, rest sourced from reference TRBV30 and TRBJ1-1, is SQTIHQWPATLVQPVGSPLSLECTVEGTSNPNLYWYRQAAGRGLQLLFYSVGIGQISSEVPQNLSASRPQDRQFILSSKKLLLSDSGFYLCAWSRAGVGTEAFFGQGTRLTVV.

The CDR3 spells CASSSFGQGGRTDTQYF. The CDR3 coding sequence is TGTGCCAGCAGCTCGTTCGGGCAGGGGGGACGCACAGATACGCAGTATTTT. The chain carries TRBV7-2 and TRBJ2-3, with a weak D call TRBD1 (7 bases). The CDR3 sequence is 17 residues long. Germline V gene data show CDR1 as SGHTA and CDR2 as FQGNSA. The V gene lost 4 bases and the J gene lost 1 base, with 18 bases spanning the gap.

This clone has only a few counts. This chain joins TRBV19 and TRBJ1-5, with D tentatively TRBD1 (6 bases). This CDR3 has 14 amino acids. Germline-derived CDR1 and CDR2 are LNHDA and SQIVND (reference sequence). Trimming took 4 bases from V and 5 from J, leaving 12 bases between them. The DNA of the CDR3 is TGTGCCAGTAGTACGGGGGCTCTACATCAGCCCCAGCATTTT. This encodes CASSTGALHQPQHF.

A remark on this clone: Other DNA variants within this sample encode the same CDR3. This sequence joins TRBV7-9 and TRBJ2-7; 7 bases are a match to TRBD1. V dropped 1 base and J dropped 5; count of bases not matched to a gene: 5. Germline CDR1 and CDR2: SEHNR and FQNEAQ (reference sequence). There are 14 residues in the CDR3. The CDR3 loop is CASSLGQGVHEQYF. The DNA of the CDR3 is TGTGCCAGCAGCTTAGGTCAGGGGGTCCACGAGCAGTACTTC.

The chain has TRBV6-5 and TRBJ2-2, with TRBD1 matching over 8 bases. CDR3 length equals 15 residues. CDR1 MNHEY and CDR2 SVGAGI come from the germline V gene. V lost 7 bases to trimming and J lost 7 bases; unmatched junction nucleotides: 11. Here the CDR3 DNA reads TGTGCCAGCACCCAAGACAGGGGTGGTGTCGGGGAGCTGTTTTTT. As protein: CASTQDRGGVGELFF.

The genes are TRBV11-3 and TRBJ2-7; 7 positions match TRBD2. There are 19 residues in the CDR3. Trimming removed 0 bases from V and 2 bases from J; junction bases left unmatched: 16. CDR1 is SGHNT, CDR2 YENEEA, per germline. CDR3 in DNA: TGTGCCAGCAGCTTAGATCGGTCCGTTGGGGGGGACGGGACCTACGAGCAGTACTTC. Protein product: CASSLDRSVGGDGTYEQYF.

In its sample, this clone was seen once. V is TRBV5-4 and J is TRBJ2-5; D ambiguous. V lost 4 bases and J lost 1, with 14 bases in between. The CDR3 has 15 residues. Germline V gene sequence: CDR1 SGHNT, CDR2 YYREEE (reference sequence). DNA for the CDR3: TGTGCCAGCAGCCGAATTCTGGGATCCCAAGAGACCCAGTACTTC. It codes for CASSRILGSQETQYF.